Sequencing of this TCR beta chain was carried out in a study of PD-1 blockade in mismatch repair-deficient tumors. Study context: Enrolled about 2013-2016, patients had progressing, pretreated mismatch repair-deficient cancers of around 12 types.

CDR1 and CDR2 (germline): SEHNR, FQNEAQ (reference sequence). CDR3 size: 15 residues. V was clipped by 3 bases and J by 5 bases, with 16 bases between them. The data were produced by immunoSEQ multiplex PCR, yet TCRdb's version contains in-frame clones alone and is incomplete. The sample yields about 68,000 clones, around 73% seen once. The J gene is TRBJ2-5, the V gene TRBV7-9; tentatively, D is TRBD2 (6 bases). The clonotype was recovered from an adult with mismatch repair-deficient cancer. This material consisted of peripheral blood, taken 2 weeks after starting pembrolizumab. The CDR3 protein is CASSFGQRAGETQYF. The CDR3 DNA is TGTGCCAGCAGCTTTGGGCAGCGGGCGGGCGAGACCCAGTACTTC.